Sequencing of this T cell receptor (beta chain) was carried out in a study of beta chain features in type 1 diabetes. Expressed TCRB transcripts got sequenced, as all isolated RNA was reverse transcribed. Sequenced by immunoSEQ multiplex PCR; TCRdb stores in-frame clones only, minus some. The sample carries approximately 140,000 clones, approximately 9.8% recorded once. A few counts support this clone. The target antigen is unknown. Looked up from germline, CDR1 is SGHTA and CDR2 is FQGNSA. V shed 5 bases, J shed 4 bases, and the junction held 10 bases outside the gene matches. The CDR3 has 17 residues. Study-level points and caveats: Reduced insertions and increased deletions marked VDJ junctions in type 1 diabetes patients.

The rearrangement uses TRBV7-2 and TRBJ2-6; 8 bases fit TRBD1. What was sequenced was central memory CD4+ T cells from blood. The sequence was obtained from a woman in her thirties or forties in good health. DNA for the CDR3: TGTGCCAGCAGCCCCGGACAGGGAGGAAGCGGGGCCAACGTCCTGACTTTC. Translated, it gives CASSPGQGGSGANVLTF.